The next 11 T cell receptor beta chains were all read from a single sample in a study of blood T cell repertoires in COVID-19. Some clones are missing from TCRdb's copy, which holds only in-frame ones; the method was immunoSEQ multiplex PCR. Of fewer than 250,000 clones in the sample, about four fifths are singletons; the top ten hold 8% to 10%. The sequencing input was peripheral blood. The receptors were sampled from a woman aged 45 to 65 with acute or convalescent COVID-19.

V usage is TRBV3-1 (or the pseudogene TRBV3-2) and J usage is TRBJ1-4, with 8 bases matching TRBD1. The CDR3 covers 15 residues. Germline lookup yields CDR1 LGHDT and CDR2 YNNKEL (reference sequence). V was pared by 3 bases and J by 5 bases, with 5 bases of the junction left unmatched. The CDR3 region is CASSQAGGANEKLFF. The CDR3, as DNA: TGTGCCAGCAGCCAGGCAGGGGGCGCAAATGAAAAACTGTTTTTT.

The rearrangement links TRBV2 to TRBJ2-5; the match to TRBD2 covers 12 bases. The CDR3 spans 16 residues. CDR1 SNHLY and CDR2 FYNNEI come from the germline V gene. V trimming: 10 bases; J trimming: 5 bases; junction bases outside the gene matches: 14. The CDR3 nucleotides read TGTGCCAACCTAGCGGGAGGGCCGAGTCGAAGGGAGACCCAGTACTTC. Protein: CANLAGGPSRRETQYF.

This chain connects TRBV30 to TRBJ1-2; D is unclear. The CDR3 spans 12 residues. The V gene lost 4 bases and the J gene lost 5 bases, with 11 bases spanning the gap. Germline V gives CDR1 GTSNPN, CDR2 SVGIG (reference sequence). This chain's CDR3 is CAWTMERYGYTF. The CDR3 DNA follows: TGTGCCTGGACCATGGAGAGATATGGCTACACCTTC.

This clone showed up just once. The chain carries TRBV5-4 and TRBJ2-3; TRBD2 is a possible D gene (5 bases). Germline values: CDR1 SGHNT, CDR2 YYREEE (reference sequence). The CDR3 totals 18 residues. With 0 bases removed from V and 4 bases from J, the gap between germline ends came to 21 bases. The CDR3 DNA follows: TGTGCCAGCAGCTTGGGTCTTCGTGGTGTGGGAGTCGCAGATACGCAGTATTTT. Its protein is CASSLGLRGVGVADTQYF.

The chain has TRBV18 and TRBJ1-2; a possible D gene is TRBD1 (5 bases). The CDR3 covers 15 residues. The V gene's germline CDR1 is KGHSH and CDR2 LQKENI. Trimming removed 3 bases from V and 7 bases from J, with 18 bases in between. CDR3 region: CASSPGTDHGGGYTF. CDR3 DNA: TGTGCCAGCTCACCCGGGACGGACCACGGGGGTGGCTACACCTTC. Using reference TRBV18 and TRBJ1-2 for the parts outside the CDR3, the full variable domain is NAGVMQNPRHLVRRRGQEARLRCSPMKGHSHVYWYRQLPEEGLKFMVYLQKENIIDESGMPKERFSAEFPKEGPSILRIQQVVRGDSAAYFCASSPGTDHGGGYTFGSGTRLTVV.

The chain is built from TRBV5-1 and TRBJ2-7, with D maybe TRBD1 (5 bases). The V gene's germline CDR1 is SGHRS and CDR2 YFSETQ. The V and J ends lost 4 bases and 0 bases respectively, with 14 bases between them. CDR3 size: 15 residues. CDR3 amino acids: CASSLGALGSYEQYF. In DNA form, the CDR3 reads TGCGCCAGCAGCCTTGGGGCCCTGGGCTCCTACGAGCAGTACTTC.

This chain uses TRBV5-6 with TRBJ1-2; D possibly corresponds to TRBD1 (5 bases). The CDR3 extends over 13 amino acids. Trimming left V 4 bases short and J 8 bases short, with 15 bases between. Germline loops: CDR1 SGHDT, CDR2 YYEEEE. The CDR3 DNA follows: TGTGCCAGCAGCCGCGACAGTAGGAGCGGCTACACCTTC. This encodes CASSRDSRSGYTF.

The rearrangement joins TRBV19 to TRBJ2-3; 8 bases line up with TRBD1. Looked up from germline, CDR1 is LNHDA and CDR2 is SQIVND (reference sequence). This CDR3 spans 13 amino acids. Trimming cost V 11 bases and J 1 base; bases outside gene matches: 5. CDR3 DNA sequence: TGTGCCGGACAGGGTGGGGGCACAGATACGCAGTATTTT. This codes for CAGQGGGTDTQYF.

This chain uses TRBV5-1 with TRBJ2-3, with 11 bases fitting TRBD2. Germline V lookup: CDR1 SGHRS, CDR2 YFSETQ. V trimming: 2 bases; J trimming: 4 bases; junction bases outside the gene matches: 3. The CDR3 extends over 15 amino acids. Here the CDR3 reads CASSLLAGDADTQYF. CDR3 coding DNA: TGCGCCAGCAGCTTACTAGCGGGGGACGCAGATACGCAGTATTTT.

Written as DNA, the CDR3 is TGTGCCAGCAGCCCCCAGGGGTTGGGGCAGTACTTC. Its protein product is CASSPQGLGQYF. The chain is built from TRBV3-1 (or the pseudogene TRBV3-2) and TRBJ2-7, with D possibly matching TRBD1 (6 bases). The ends were cut back, 4 bases at V and 9 bases at J, with 13 bases in the middle. The CDR3 is 12 amino acids. Per the germline V gene, CDR1 is LGHDT and CDR2 is YNNKEL (reference sequence).

The V call is TRBV10-2, the J call TRBJ1-1, with TRBD1 as a possible D gene (6 bases). Germline V CDR1 and CDR2: WSHSY, SAAADI. Trimming removed 6 bases at V and 1 base at J, with 9 bases between. This CDR3 comprises 13 residues. CDR3 residues: CASRTGTNTEAFF. CDR3 nucleotide sequence: TGCGCCAGCAGAACAGGGACGAACACTGAAGCTTTCTTT.